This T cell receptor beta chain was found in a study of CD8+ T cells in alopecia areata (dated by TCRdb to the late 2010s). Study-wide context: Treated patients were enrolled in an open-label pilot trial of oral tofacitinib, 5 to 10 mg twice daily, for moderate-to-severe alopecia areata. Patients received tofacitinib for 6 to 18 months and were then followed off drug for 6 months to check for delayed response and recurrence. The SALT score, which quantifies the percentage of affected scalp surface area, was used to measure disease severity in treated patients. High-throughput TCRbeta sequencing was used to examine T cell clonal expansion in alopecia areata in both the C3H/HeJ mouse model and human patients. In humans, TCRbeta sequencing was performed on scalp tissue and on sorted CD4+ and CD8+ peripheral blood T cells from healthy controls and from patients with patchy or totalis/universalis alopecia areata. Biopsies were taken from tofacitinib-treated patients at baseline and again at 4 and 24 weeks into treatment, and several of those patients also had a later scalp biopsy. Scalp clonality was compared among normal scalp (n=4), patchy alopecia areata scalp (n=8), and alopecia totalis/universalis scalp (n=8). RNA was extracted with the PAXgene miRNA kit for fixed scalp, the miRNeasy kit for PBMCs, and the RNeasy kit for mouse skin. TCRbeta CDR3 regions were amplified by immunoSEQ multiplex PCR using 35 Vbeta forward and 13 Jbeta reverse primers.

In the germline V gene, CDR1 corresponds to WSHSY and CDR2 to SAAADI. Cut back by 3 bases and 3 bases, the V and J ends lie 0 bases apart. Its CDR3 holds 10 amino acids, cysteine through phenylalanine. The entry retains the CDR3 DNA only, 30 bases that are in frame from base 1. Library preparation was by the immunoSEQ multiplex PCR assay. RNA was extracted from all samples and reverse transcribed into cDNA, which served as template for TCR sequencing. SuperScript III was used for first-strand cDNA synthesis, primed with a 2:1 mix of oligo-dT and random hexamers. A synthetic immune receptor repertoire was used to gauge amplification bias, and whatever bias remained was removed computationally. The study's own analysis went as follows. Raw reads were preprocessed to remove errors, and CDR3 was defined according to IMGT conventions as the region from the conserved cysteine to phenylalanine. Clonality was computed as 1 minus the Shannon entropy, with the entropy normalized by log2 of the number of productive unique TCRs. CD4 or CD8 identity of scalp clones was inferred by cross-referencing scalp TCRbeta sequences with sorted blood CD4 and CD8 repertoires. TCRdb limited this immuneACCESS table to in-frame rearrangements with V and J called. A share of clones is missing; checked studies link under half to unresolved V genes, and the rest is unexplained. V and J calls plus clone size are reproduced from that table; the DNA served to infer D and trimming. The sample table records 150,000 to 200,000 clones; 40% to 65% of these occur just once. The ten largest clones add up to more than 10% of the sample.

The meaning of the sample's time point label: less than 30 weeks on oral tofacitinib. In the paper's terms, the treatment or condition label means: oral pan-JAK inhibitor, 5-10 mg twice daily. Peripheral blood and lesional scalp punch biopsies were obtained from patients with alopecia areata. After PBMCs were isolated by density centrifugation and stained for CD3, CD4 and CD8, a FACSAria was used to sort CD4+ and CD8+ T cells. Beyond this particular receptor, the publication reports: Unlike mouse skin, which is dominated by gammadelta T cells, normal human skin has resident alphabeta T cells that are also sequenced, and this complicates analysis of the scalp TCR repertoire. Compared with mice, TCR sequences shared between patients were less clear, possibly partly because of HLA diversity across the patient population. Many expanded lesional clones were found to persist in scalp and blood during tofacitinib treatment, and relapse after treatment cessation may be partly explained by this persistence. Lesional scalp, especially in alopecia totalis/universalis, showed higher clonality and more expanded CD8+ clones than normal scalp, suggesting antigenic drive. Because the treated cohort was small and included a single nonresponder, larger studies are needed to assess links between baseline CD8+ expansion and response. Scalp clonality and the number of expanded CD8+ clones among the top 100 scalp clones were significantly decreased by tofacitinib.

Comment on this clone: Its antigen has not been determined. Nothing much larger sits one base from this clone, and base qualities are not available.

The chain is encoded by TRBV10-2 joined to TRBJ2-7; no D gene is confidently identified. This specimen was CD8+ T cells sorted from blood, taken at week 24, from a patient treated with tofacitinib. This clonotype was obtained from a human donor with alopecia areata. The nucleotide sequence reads TGCGCCAGCAGTGACTACGAGCAGTACTTC. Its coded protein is CASSDYEQYF.